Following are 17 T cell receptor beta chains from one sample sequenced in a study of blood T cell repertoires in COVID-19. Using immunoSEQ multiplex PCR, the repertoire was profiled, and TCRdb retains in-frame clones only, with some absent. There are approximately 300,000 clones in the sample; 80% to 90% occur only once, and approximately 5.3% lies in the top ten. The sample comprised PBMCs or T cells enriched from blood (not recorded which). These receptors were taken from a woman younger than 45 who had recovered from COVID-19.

As DNA, the CDR3 is TGTGCCTGGAGCCGGTTGGACAGTTCTGAAGCTTTCTTT. The encoded protein is CAWSRLDSSEAFF. This chain joins TRBV30 and TRBJ1-1; D may be TRBD1 (6 bases). V lost 3 bases, J lost 6 bases, and 14 bases lay in between. The CDR3 contains 13 residues. CDR1 is GTSNPN and CDR2 is SVGIG in the germline V gene (reference sequence).

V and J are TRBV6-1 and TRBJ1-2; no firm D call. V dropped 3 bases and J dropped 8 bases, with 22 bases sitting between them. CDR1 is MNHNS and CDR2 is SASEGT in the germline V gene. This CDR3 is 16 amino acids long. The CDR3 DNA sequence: TGTGCCAGCAGTGACAGGATCGCAAGGATGTATGGGGGCTACACCTTC. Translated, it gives CASSDRIARMYGGYTF.

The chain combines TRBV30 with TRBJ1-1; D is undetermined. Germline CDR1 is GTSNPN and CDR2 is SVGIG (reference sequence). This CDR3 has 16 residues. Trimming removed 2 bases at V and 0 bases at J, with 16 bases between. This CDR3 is CAWSWADRNMNTEAFF. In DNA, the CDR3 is TGTGCCTGGAGTTGGGCAGATCGTAACATGAACACTGAAGCTTTCTTT.

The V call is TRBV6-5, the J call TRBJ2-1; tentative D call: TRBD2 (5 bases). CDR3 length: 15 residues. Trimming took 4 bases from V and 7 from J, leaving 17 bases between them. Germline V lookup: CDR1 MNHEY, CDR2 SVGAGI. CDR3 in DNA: TGTGCCAGCAGTTTGAGCGGAGCCTCTAGGAATGAGCAGTTCTTC. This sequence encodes CASSLSGASRNEQFF.

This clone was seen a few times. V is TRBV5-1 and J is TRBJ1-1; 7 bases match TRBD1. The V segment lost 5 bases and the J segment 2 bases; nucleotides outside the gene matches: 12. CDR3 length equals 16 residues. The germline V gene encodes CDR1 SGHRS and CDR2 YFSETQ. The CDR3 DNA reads TGCGCCAGCAGGTGGGGACAGAACATTAAAAACACTGAAGCTTTCTTT. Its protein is CASRWGQNIKNTEAFF.

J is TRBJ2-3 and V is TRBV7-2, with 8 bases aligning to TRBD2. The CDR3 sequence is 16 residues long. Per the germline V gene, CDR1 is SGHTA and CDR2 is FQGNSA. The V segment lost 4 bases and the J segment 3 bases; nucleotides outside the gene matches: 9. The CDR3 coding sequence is TGTGCCAGCAGCTGGCGGGGGGAAGGTATGACAGATACGCAGTATTTT. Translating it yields CASSWRGEGMTDTQYF.

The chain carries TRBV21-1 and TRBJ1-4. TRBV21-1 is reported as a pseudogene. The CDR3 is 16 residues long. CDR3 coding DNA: TGTGCCAGCAGCCCGTGGAGGGTAAGAACTAATGAAAAACTGTTTTTT. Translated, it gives CASSPWRVRTNEKLFF.

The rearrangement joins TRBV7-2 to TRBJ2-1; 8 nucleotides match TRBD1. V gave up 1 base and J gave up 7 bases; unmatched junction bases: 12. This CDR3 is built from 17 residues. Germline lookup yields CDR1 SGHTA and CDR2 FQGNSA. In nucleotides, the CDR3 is TGTGCCAGCAGCTTAGGCACAGGGGGGCGTGAGTTGAATGAGCAGTTCTTC. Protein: CASSLGTGGRELNEQFF. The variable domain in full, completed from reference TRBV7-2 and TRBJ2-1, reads GAGVSQSPSNKVTEKGKDVELRCDPISGHTALYWYRQSLGQGLEFLIYFQGNSAPDKSGLPSDRFSAERTGGSVSTLTIQRTQQEDSAVYLCASSLGTGGRELNEQFFGPGTRLTVL.

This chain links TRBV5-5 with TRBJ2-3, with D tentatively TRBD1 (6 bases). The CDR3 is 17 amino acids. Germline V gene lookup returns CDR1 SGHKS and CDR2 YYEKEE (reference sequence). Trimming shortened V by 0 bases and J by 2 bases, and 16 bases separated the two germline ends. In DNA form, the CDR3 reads TGTGCCAGCAGCTTGGTTTTTAGTGGGGGCGCCACAGATACGCAGTATTTT. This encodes CASSLVFSGGATDTQYF. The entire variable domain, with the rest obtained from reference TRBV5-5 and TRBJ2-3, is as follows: DAGVTQSPTHLIKTRGQQVTLRCSPISGHKSVSWYQQVLGQGPQFIFQYYEKEERGRGNFPDRFSARQFPNYSSELNVNALLLGDSALYLCASSLVFSGGATDTQYFGPGTRLTVL.

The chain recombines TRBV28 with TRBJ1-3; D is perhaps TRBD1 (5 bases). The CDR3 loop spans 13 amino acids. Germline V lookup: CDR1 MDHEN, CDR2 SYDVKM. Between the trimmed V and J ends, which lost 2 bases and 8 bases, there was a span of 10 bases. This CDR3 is CASSLGQSDTIYF. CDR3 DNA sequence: TGTGCCAGCAGTTTAGGACAATCGGACACCATATATTTT. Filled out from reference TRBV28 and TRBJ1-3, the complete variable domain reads DVKVTQSSRYLVKRTGEKVFLECVQDMDHENMFWYRQDPGLGLRLIYFSYDVKMKEKGDIPEGYSVSREKKERFSLILESASTNQTSMYLCASSLGQSDTIYFGEGSWLTVV.

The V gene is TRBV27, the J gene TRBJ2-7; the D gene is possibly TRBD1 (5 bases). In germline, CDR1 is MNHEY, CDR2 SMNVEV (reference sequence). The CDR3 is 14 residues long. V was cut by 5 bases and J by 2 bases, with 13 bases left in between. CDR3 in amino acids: CASSLTVHPYEQYF. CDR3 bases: TGTGCCAGCAGTCTGACAGTCCACCCCTACGAGCAGTACTTC.

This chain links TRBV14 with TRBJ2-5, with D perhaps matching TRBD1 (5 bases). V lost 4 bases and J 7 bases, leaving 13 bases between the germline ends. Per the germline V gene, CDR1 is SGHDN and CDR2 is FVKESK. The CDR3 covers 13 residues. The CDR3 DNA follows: TGTGCCAGCAGCCCATCCCGGCAGGGGACCCAGTACTTC. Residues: CASSPSRQGTQYF.

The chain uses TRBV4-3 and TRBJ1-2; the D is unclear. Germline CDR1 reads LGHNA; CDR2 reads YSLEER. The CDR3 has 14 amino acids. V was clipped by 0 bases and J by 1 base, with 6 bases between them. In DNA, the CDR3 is TGCGCCAGCAGCCAAGATTTCGGTAACTATGGCTACACCTTC. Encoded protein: CASSQDFGNYGYTF.

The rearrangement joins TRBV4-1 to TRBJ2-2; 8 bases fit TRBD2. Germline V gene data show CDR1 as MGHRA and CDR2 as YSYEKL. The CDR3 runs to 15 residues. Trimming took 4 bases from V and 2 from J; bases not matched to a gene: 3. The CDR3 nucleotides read TGCGCCAGCAGCCCGGGAGGGGGAAACACCGGGGAGCTGTTTTTT. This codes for CASSPGGGNTGELFF.

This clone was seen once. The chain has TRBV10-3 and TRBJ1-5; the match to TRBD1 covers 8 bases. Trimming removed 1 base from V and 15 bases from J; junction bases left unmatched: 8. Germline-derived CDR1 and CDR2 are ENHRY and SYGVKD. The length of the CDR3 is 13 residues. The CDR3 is CAISEYQGQVSHF. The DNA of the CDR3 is TGTGCCATCAGTGAGTACCAGGGACAGGTCTCGCATTTT.

CDR3 nucleotides: TGTGCCAGTAGCATTGGGACACCAAATTCACCCCTCCACTTT. It yields the protein CASSIGTPNSPLHF. The genes are TRBV19 and TRBJ1-6; D perhaps matches TRBD1 (6 bases). The CDR3 has 14 amino acids. Looked up from germline, CDR1 is LNHDA and CDR2 is SQIVND (reference sequence). V lost 6 bases, J lost 7 bases, and 13 bases lay in between.

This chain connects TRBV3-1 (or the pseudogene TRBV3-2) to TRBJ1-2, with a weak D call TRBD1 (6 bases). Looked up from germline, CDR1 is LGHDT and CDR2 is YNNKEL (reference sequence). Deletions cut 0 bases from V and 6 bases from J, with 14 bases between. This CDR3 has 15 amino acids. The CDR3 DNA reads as TGTGCCAGCAGCCAAGATTTTAGGGGGTATCATGGCTACACCTTC. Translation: CASSQDFRGYHGYTF.